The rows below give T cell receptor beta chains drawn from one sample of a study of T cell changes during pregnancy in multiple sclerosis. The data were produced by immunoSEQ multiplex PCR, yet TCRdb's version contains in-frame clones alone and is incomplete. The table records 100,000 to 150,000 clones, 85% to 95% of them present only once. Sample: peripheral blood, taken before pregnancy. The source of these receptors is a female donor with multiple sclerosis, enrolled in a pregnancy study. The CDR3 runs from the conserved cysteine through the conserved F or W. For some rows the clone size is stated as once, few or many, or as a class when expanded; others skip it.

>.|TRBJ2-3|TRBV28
CASAQIGGRLTQYF
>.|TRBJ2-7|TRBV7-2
CASSNPSRGPYEQYF
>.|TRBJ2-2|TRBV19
CASTDLRGPTGELFF
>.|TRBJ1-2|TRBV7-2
CASSLRSFPSRRGYTF
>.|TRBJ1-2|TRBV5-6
CASSWRGRHGYTF
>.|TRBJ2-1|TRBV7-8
CASTQNRGPNEQFF
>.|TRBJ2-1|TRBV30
CAWSVQEGRHEQFF
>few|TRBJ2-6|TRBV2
CASSEISVIEANVLTF
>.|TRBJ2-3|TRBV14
CASSQDWTVFDTQYF
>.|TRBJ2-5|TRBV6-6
CASRDAGGIVEETQYF
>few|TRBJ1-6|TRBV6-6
CASSYPTGVPSPLHF
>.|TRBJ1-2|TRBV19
CASSILGGDYGYTF
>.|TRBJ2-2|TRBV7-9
CASSLSAGELFF
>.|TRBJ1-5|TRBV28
CASRISPDRGDQPQHF
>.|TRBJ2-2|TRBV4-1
CASSQRATRDRDTGELFF
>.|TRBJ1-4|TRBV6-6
CASSYAGATNEKLFF
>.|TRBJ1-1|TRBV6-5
CASSYTGGNTEAFF
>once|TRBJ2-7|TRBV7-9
CASSFGQDSYEQYF
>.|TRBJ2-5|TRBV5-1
CASSLEGRGGAETQYF
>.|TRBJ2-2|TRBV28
CASVPPRGELFF
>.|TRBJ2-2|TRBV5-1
CASSRDSGTTVTGELFF
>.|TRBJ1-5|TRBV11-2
CASSLDLSQPQHF
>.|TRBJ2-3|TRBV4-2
CASSTRDRRGADTQYF
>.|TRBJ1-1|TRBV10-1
CASSDRMNTEAFF
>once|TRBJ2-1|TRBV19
CASSRLPDTGGEQFF
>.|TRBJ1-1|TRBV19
CASTSREVSGAFF
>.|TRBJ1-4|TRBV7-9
CASSNRETTNEKLFF
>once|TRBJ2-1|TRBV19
CASSIESIRDTFYNEQFF
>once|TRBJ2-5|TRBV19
CASSIGGQETQYF
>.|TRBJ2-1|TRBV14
CASSQGTGYGEQFF
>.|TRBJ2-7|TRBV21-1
CASSRTGDEQYF
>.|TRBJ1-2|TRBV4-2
CASSQDEGAHSRGYTF
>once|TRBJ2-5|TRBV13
CASSAPGQQETQYF
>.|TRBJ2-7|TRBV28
CASSLPRNKYEQYF
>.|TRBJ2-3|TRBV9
CASSVASPASTDTQYF
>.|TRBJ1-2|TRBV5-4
CASSLPGQGADVYGYTF
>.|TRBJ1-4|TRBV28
CASSPIDSHNEKLFF
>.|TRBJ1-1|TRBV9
CASSATRQMNTEAFF
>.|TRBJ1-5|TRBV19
CASSARTGPQPQHF
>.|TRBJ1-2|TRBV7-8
CASSSLGLGRGYTF
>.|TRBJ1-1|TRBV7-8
CASSTMTGNTEAFF
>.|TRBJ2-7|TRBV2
CASSEGTGIYEQYF
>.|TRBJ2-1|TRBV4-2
CASSQATSSRKYNEQFF
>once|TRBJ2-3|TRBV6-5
CASSYKVAGGGDTQYF
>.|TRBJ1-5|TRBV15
CATSKDRSNQPQHF
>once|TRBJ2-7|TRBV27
CASSRGTTSYEQYF